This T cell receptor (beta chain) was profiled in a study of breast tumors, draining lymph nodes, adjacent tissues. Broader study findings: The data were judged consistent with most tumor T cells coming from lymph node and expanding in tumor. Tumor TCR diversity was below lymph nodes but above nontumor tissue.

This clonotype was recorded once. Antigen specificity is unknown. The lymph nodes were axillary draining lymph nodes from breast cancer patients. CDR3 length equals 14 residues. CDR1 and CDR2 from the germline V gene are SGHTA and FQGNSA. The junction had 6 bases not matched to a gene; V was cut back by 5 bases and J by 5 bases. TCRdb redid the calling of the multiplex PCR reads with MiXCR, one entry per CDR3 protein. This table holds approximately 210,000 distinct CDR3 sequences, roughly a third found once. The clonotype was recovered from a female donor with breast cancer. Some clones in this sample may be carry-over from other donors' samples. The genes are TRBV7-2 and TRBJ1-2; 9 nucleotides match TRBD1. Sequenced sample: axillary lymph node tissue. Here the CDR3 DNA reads TGTGCCAGCAGCCCCGGGGGACAGGGTTATGGCTACACCTTC. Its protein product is CASSPGGQGYGYTF.